One and the same sample provided the 32 T cell receptor beta chains below, sequenced in a study of blood T cell repertoires in COVID-19. Here immunoSEQ multiplex PCR was the method, and the copy in TCRdb shows in-frame clones only, minus some. The data contain about 320,000 clones, approximately 89% of them singletons. Sample: PBMCs or T cells enriched from blood (not recorded which). The receptor set was obtained from a man aged 25-40 years who had recovered from COVID-19.

The chain joins TRBV2 to TRBJ2-3; the D is unclear. Germline CDR1 SNHLY, CDR2 FYNNEI. The CDR3 spans 14 residues. Trimming left V 3 bases short and J 5 bases short, with 12 bases between. The CDR3 DNA follows: TGTGCCAGCAGTGAGGAGCCTGGCATAGATACGCAGTATTTT. Amino acids: CASSEEPGIDTQYF.

The sample holds one count of this clone. The chain recombines TRBV10-2 with TRBJ2-3; 10 bases line up with TRBD2. Per the germline V gene, CDR1 is WSHSY and CDR2 is SAAADI. V lost 5 bases and J lost 4; bases outside the gene matches: 3. This CDR3 has 14 residues. The CDR3 loop is CASSQSGGADTQYF. The DNA of the CDR3 is TGCGCCAGCAGTCAAAGCGGGGGGGCAGATACGCAGTATTTT.

V and J are TRBV6-5 and TRBJ2-7; TRBD1 aligns across 10 bases. V lost 7 bases, J lost 6 bases, and 9 bases stayed unmatched. CDR1 is MNHEY and CDR2 is SVGAGI in the germline V gene. This CDR3 has 14 residues. Here the CDR3 reads CASNDRDRGSEQYF. CDR3 sequence (DNA): TGTGCCAGCAACGACCGGGACAGGGGCTCCGAGCAGTACTTC.

The rearrangement links TRBV27 to TRBJ1-2, with D unclear. The CDR3 runs 13 residues. The germline V and J ends were trimmed by 7 bases and 2 bases, with 11 bases remaining between them. Per germline, CDR1 MNHEY and CDR2 SMNVEV (reference sequence). The CDR3 DNA reads TGTGCCAGCAAAACGACGGGAAACTATGGCTACACCTTC. Translation: CASKTTGNYGYTF.

This chain links TRBV5-4 with TRBJ1-2; no reliable D call. This CDR3 is built from 12 residues. Trimming removed 3 bases from V and 5 bases from J, with 8 bases in between. The germline V gene has CDR1 SGHNT and CDR2 YYREEE (reference sequence). CDR3 coding DNA: TGTGCCAGCAGCTCGGACTCTTATGGCTACACCTTC. This codes for CASSSDSYGYTF.

The CDR3 DNA reads TGTGCCAGCAGTGACAGGGGGCTTCAGCCCCAGCATTTT. Residues: CASSDRGLQPQHF. The J gene is TRBJ1-5, the V gene TRBV6-1; 8 nucleotides match TRBD1. The length of the CDR3 is 13 residues. V was pared by 3 bases and J by 6 bases, with 1 base of the junction left unmatched. In germline, CDR1 is MNHNS, CDR2 SASEGT.

With respect to this clone: Other DNA sequences in the same sample also yield this CDR3. The chain employs TRBV19 and TRBJ2-3; 9 bases map to TRBD2. The CDR3 is 16 residues long. After removal of 2 bases from V and 3 bases from J, the junction contained 6 bases not matched to a gene. Germline loops: CDR1 LNHDA, CDR2 SQIVND (reference sequence). DNA of the CDR3: TGTGCCAGTAGTATAAGTCTAGCGGGGTCAACAGATACGCAGTATTTT. Protein: CASSISLAGSTDTQYF.

V usage is TRBV27 and J usage is TRBJ1-1; TRBD1 agrees at 7 bases. Per germline, CDR1 MNHEY and CDR2 SMNVEV (reference sequence). V was clipped by 6 bases and J by 4 bases; unmatched bases: 8. This CDR3 is built from 14 residues. The CDR3 reads CASSPQGLVTEAFF. Written as DNA, the CDR3 is TGTGCCAGCAGCCCACAGGGGCTGGTCACTGAAGCTTTCTTT.

This chain joins TRBV5-5 and TRBJ1-6, with D possibly TRBD1 on 6 matching bases. V was pared by 0 bases and J by 0 bases, with 19 bases between. The CDR3 covers 20 residues. Germline V gives CDR1 SGHKS, CDR2 YYEKEE (reference sequence). This CDR3 is CASSLGVRGYPRSYNSPLHF. CDR3 bases: TGTGCCAGCAGCTTGGGGGTCAGGGGATATCCCCGCTCCTATAATTCACCCCTCCACTTT. The complete variable domain, with remaining parts taken from reference TRBV5-5 and TRBJ1-6, reads DAGVTQSPTHLIKTRGQQVTLRCSPISGHKSVSWYQQVLGQGPQFIFQYYEKEERGRGNFPDRFSARQFPNYSSELNVNALLLGDSALYLCASSLGVRGYPRSYNSPLHFGNGTRLTVT.

The V gene is TRBV19, the J gene TRBJ2-3; 8 nucleotides line up with TRBD2. The germline V gene encodes CDR1 LNHDA and CDR2 SQIVND (reference sequence). The CDR3 covers 15 residues. V lost 3 bases to trimming and J lost 8 bases; unmatched junction nucleotides: 10. In nucleotides, the CDR3 is TGTGCCAGTAGTATTCAAGCGGGGGCACGGGTTACGCAGTATTTT. Translation gives CASSIQAGARVTQYF.

The chain is built from TRBV5-1 and TRBJ2-7, with TRBD1 matching over 8 bases. Germline trimming cut 4 bases from V and 0 bases from J; bases unmatched to any gene: 3. Germline-derived CDR1 and CDR2 are SGHRS and YFSETQ. The CDR3 contains 14 residues. Written as DNA, the CDR3 is TGCGCCAGCAGCAGGACAGGGAGCTCCTACGAGCAGTACTTC. Amino acids: CASSRTGSSYEQYF.

In nucleotides, the CDR3 is TGTGCCAGCAGGCCCCTGACAAGTAATGAAAAACTGTTTTTT. Its translation is CASRPLTSNEKLFF. This chain connects TRBV2 to TRBJ1-4; D gene unclear. Germline CDR1 and CDR2: SNHLY and FYNNEI. This CDR3 has 14 amino acids. Trimming cost V 6 bases and J 4 bases, with 12 bases left between them.

The chain combines TRBV19 with TRBJ2-3; the D is unclear. V lost 2 bases and J 5 bases, leaving 8 bases between the germline ends. CDR1 LNHDA and CDR2 SQIVND come from the germline V gene (reference sequence). The length of the CDR3 is 13 residues. The CDR3 region has the DNA TGTGCCAGTAGTATAAGATCAGAAGATACGCAGTATTTT. This encodes CASSIRSEDTQYF.

The rearrangement joins TRBV9 to TRBJ2-1, with 7 bases fitting TRBD1. The CDR3 length is 15 residues. The trim removed 0 bases at V and 6 bases at J, leaving 6 bases unmatched. Germline-derived CDR1 and CDR2 are SGDLS and YYNGEE. CDR3 residues: CASSVEGAQLNEQFF. DNA of the CDR3: TGTGCCAGCAGCGTAGAGGGGGCCCAGCTCAATGAGCAGTTCTTC. Drawing the rest from reference TRBV9 and TRBJ2-1, the complete variable domain is DSGVTQTPKHLITATGQRVTLRCSPRSGDLSVYWYQQSLDQGLQFLIQYYNGEERAKGNILERFSAQQFPDLHSELNLSSLELGDSALYFCASSVEGAQLNEQFFGPGTRLTVL.

This chain uses TRBV10-1 with TRBJ2-7, with 8 bases identical to TRBD2. The CDR3 totals 14 residues. Germline values: CDR1 WNHNN, CDR2 SYGVQD (reference sequence). V shed 1 base and J 4 bases; nucleotides not matched to a gene: 3. This CDR3 is CASSEYGGGYEQYF. CDR3 DNA: TGCGCCAGCAGTGAGTACGGCGGGGGGTACGAGCAGTACTTC.

The chain has TRBV3-1 (or the pseudogene TRBV3-2) and TRBJ2-7, with TRBD1 as a possible D gene (6 bases). CDR1 is LGHDT, CDR2 YNNKEL, per germline (reference sequence). This CDR3 is 13 amino acids long. Trimming left V 5 bases short and J 6 bases short, with 14 bases between. CDR3 amino acids: CASSFRDKVEQYF. The CDR3 DNA is TGTGCCAGCAGCTTCCGGGACAAAGTCGAGCAGTACTTC.

This chain links TRBV11-2 with TRBJ2-2; tentative D call: TRBD2 (5 bases). CDR3 length: 13 residues. Between the trimmed V and J ends, which lost 6 bases and 7 bases, there was a span of 12 bases. Per the germline V gene, CDR1 is SGHAT and CDR2 is FQNNGV. CDR3 protein: CASSERALGELFF. The CDR3 DNA is TGTGCCAGCAGTGAGAGGGCCCTCGGGGAGCTGTTTTTT.

The V call is TRBV6-4, the J call TRBJ2-2; no reliable D call. V was pared by 4 bases and J by 3 bases, with 6 bases between. CDR1 MRHNA and CDR2 SNTAGT come from the germline V gene. This CDR3 is 13 amino acids long. The CDR3 here is CASSARYTGELFF. The CDR3, as DNA: TGTGCCAGCAGTGCCAGATACACCGGGGAGCTGTTTTTT.

The chain couples TRBV28 to TRBJ2-7; a weak D match, TRBD2 (6 bases). CDR1 is MDHEN and CDR2 is SYDVKM in the germline V gene. V was clipped by 4 bases and J by 5 bases, with 18 bases between them. The CDR3 runs 15 residues. DNA of the CDR3: TGTGCCAGCAGTTCCGACTATCTGCGGGGTAACGAGCAGTACTTC. Translating it yields CASSSDYLRGNEQYF.

This clone has just one count. This chain connects TRBV5-4 to TRBJ2-3, with 13 bases identical to TRBD2. V lost 7 bases and J lost 10; bases outside the gene matches: 9. Germline CDR1 reads SGHNT; CDR2 reads YYREEE (reference sequence). The CDR3 is 14 amino acids. CDR3 sequence (DNA): TGTGCCAGCGGGACTAGCGGGGCAGAAATGGCGCAGTATTTT. Its protein is CASGTSGAEMAQYF.

The genes are TRBV19 and TRBJ2-3, with 11 bases lining up with TRBD2. Germline V lookup: CDR1 LNHDA, CDR2 SQIVND (reference sequence). This CDR3 is built from 16 residues. After removal of 4 bases from V and 7 bases from J, the junction contained 10 bases not matched to a gene. This CDR3 is CASSTVAGGPSYTQYF. CDR3 nucleotide sequence: TGTGCCAGTAGTACGGTAGCGGGGGGGCCGTCCTATACGCAGTATTTT.

The chain recombines TRBV27 with TRBJ2-7; 7 positions match TRBD1. J gave up 0 bases and V 4 bases, and 3 bases lay outside the gene matches. The CDR3 length is 14 residues. The germline CDR1 and CDR2 sequences are MNHEY and SMNVEV (reference sequence). CDR3 protein: CASSSGQISYEQYF. CDR3 in DNA: TGTGCCAGCAGTTCGGGACAGATCTCCTACGAGCAGTACTTC.

The chain has TRBV7-9 and TRBJ2-2; tentatively, D is TRBD1 (5 bases). This CDR3 spans 16 amino acids. Trimming left V 0 bases short and J 6 bases short, with 14 bases between. From germline, CDR1 is SEHNR and CDR2 FQNEAQ (reference sequence). DNA of the CDR3: TGTGCCAGCAGCTTAGCCGGACCCATACAGGCCGGGGAGCTGTTTTTT. The encoded protein is CASSLAGPIQAGELFF.

The chain employs TRBV14 and TRBJ1-4, with D possibly matching TRBD1 (6 bases). Germline V gene data show CDR1 as SGHDN and CDR2 as FVKESK. The length of the CDR3 is 14 residues. V was cut by 2 bases and J by 8 bases, with 12 bases left in between. CDR3 sequence: CASSQTGIGEKLFF. CDR3 sequence (DNA): TGTGCCAGCAGCCAAACAGGGATCGGGGAAAAACTGTTTTTT.

This chain joins TRBV3-1 (or the pseudogene TRBV3-2) and TRBJ2-5; perhaps TRBD1 as D (5 bases). V was trimmed by 0 bases and J by 1 base, leaving 21 bases between them. CDR3 length equals 19 residues. Looked up from germline, CDR1 is LGHDT and CDR2 is YNNKEL (reference sequence). The CDR3 loop reads CASSQDRSAIDSPQETQYF. For the CDR3, the DNA is TGTGCCAGCAGCCAAGATCGATCCGCCATTGACAGCCCCCAAGAGACCCAGTACTTC.

V gene TRBV28 combines with J gene TRBJ1-6, with TRBD1 as a possible D gene (6 bases). Trimming cost V 6 bases and J 7 bases, with 13 bases left between them. Germline CDR1 is MDHEN and CDR2 is SYDVKM. The CDR3 is 14 residues long. CDR3 sequence (DNA): TGTGCCAGCAGCTCACGGACAGCCAATTCACCCCTCCACTTT. It translates to CASSSRTANSPLHF.

J is TRBJ1-4 and V is TRBV3-1 (or the pseudogene TRBV3-2); D not certain. The CDR3 is made up of 12 amino acids. Germline CDR1 and CDR2: LGHDT and YNNKEL (reference sequence). The ends were cut back, 0 bases at V and 7 bases at J, with 3 bases in the middle. CDR3 DNA: TGTGCCAGCAGCCAAGAGAGTGAAAAACTGTTTTTT. Translating it yields CASSQESEKLFF.

This clone was seen a handful of times. The rearrangement links TRBV9 to TRBJ1-3; D call uncertain. This CDR3 comprises 13 residues. Germline CDR1 reads SGDLS; CDR2 reads YYNGEE. V lost 0 bases and J lost 4, with 5 bases in between. CDR3 in DNA: TGTGCCAGCAGCGTAGGTTCAGGAAACACCATATATTTT. It codes for CASSVGSGNTIYF. Together with reference TRBV9 and TRBJ1-3, the CDR3 gives the full variable domain: DSGVTQTPKHLITATGQRVTLRCSPRSGDLSVYWYQQSLDQGLQFLIQYYNGEERAKGNILERFSAQQFPDLHSELNLSSLELGDSALYFCASSVGSGNTIYFGEGSWLTVV.

The chain joins TRBV27 to TRBJ1-3; TRBD1 aligns across 7 bases. In germline, CDR1 is MNHEY, CDR2 SMNVEV (reference sequence). Trimming cost V 6 bases and J 9 bases; bases outside gene matches: 11. The CDR3 length is 14 residues. For the CDR3, the DNA is TGTGCCAGCAGCCCCGTAGGGGGCGGCGGCACCATATATTTT. It specifies CASSPVGGGGTIYF.

The chain combines TRBV5-4 with TRBJ1-4, with D unclear. The ends were cut back, 4 bases at V and 3 bases at J, with 7 bases in the middle. Germline V CDR1 and CDR2: SGHNT, YYREEE (reference sequence). The CDR3 consists of 13 residues. In DNA form, the CDR3 reads TGTGCCAGCAGCCCTCCTTCTAATGAAAAACTGTTTTTT. It yields the protein CASSPPSNEKLFF.

The J gene is TRBJ2-5, the V gene TRBV2; a weak D match, TRBD2 (5 bases). V lost 5 bases and J 5 bases, leaving 18 bases between the germline ends. This CDR3 has 15 residues. Per the germline V gene, CDR1 is SNHLY and CDR2 is FYNNEI. The CDR3 DNA reads TGTGCCAGCAGTTTGCGGCCCGGGTCGGGGGAGACCCAGTACTTC. Protein: CASSLRPGSGETQYF.

This sequence joins TRBV10-3 and TRBJ2-7, with D possibly being TRBD1 (6 bases). With 3 bases removed from V and 0 bases from J, the gap between germline ends came to 9 bases. This CDR3 is built from 14 residues. Germline CDR1 and CDR2: ENHRY and SYGVKD. The CDR3 sequence: CAISDPDSSYEQYF. The CDR3 bases are TGTGCCATCAGTGACCCGGACAGCTCCTACGAGCAGTACTTC.